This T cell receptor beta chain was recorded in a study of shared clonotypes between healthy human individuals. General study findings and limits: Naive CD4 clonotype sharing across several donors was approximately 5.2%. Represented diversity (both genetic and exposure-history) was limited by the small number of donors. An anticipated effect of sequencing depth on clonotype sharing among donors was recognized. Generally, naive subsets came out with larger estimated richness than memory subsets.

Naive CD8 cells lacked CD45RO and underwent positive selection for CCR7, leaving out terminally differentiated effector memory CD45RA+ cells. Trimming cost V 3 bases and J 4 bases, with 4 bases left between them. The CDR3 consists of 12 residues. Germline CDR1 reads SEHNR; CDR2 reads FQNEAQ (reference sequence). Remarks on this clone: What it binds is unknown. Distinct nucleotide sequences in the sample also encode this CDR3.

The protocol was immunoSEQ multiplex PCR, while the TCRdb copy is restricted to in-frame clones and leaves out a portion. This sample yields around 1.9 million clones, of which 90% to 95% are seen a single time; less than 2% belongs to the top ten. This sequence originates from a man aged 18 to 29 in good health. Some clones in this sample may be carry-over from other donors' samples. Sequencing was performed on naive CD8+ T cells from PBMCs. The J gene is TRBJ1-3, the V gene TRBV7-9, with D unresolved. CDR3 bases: TGTGCCAGCAGCTTGACGGGAAACACCATATATTTT. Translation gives CASSLTGNTIYF.